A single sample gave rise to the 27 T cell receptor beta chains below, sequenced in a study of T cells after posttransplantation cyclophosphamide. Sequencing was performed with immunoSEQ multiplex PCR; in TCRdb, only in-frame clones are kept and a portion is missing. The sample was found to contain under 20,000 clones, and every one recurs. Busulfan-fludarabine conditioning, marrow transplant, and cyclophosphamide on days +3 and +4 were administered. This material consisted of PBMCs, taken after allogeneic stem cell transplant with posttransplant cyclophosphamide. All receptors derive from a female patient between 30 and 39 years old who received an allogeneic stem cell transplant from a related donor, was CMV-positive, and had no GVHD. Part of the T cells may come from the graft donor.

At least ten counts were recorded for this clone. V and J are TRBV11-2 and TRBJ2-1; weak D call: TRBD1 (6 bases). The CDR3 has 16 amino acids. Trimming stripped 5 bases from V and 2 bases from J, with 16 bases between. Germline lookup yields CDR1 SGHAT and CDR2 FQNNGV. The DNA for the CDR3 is TGTGCCAGCAGCAGGGGACACACCAGACCCTACAATGAGCAGTTCTTC. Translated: CASSRGHTRPYNEQFF. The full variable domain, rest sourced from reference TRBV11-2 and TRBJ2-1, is EAGVAQSPRYKIIEKRQSVAFWCNPISGHATLYWYQQILGQGPKLLIQFQNNGVVDDSQLPKDRFSAERLKGVDSTLKIQPAKLEDSAVYLCASSRGHTRPYNEQFFGPGTRLTVL.

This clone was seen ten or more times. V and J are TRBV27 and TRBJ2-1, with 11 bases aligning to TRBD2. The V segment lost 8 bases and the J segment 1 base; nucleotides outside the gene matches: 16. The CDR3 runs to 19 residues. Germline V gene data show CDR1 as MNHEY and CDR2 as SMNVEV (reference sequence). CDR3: CASSLLGTSGAGSYNEQFF. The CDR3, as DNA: TGTGCCAGCTCTCTTTTAGGGACTAGCGGTGCAGGGTCCTACAATGAGCAGTTCTTC.

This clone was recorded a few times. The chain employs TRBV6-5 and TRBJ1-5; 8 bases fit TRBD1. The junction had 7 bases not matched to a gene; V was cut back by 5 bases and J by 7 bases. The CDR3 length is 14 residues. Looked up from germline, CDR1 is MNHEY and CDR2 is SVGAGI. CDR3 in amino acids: CASSESGGWQPQHF. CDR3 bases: TGTGCCAGCAGTGAATCAGGGGGCTGGCAGCCCCAGCATTTT.

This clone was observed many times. The CDR3 sequence is CASSVALKGLQSSSYNEQFF. The CDR3 region has the DNA TGTGCCAGCAGCGTAGCATTAAAGGGACTTCAGTCGAGCTCCTACAATGAGCAGTTCTTC. The chain links TRBV9 to TRBJ2-1; maybe TRBD2 (6 bases). Between the trimmed V and J ends, which lost 0 bases and 0 bases, there was a span of 22 bases. The V gene's germline CDR1 is SGDLS and CDR2 YYNGEE. The CDR3 is 20 residues long.

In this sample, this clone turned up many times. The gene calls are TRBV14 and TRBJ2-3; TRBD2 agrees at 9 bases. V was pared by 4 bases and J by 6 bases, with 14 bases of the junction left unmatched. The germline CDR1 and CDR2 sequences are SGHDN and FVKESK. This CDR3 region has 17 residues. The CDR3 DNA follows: TGTGCCAGCAGCCCCACCTCCGGCGGGAGGGCCAGGGATACGCAGTATTTT. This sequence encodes CASSPTSGGRARDTQYF.

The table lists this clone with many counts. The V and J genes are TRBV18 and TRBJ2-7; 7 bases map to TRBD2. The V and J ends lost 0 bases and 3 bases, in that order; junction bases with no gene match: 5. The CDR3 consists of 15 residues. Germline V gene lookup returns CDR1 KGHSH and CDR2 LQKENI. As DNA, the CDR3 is TGTGCCAGCTCACCACCGGGGGGGACCCTCTACGAGCAGTACTTC. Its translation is CASSPPGGTLYEQYF.

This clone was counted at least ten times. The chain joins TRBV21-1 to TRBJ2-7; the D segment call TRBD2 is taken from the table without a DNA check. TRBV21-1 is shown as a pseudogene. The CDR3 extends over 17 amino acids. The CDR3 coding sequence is TGTGCCAGCAGCAAAGAGCGAAAGCGGGAGGGCCCCTACGAGCAGTACTTC. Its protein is CASSKERKREGPYEQYF.

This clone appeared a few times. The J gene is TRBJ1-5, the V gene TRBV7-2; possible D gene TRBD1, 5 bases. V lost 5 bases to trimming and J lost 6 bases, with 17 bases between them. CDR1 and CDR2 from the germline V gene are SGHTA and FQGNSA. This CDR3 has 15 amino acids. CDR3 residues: CASSRERGGGQPQHF. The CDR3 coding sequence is TGTGCCAGCAGCCGTGAGCGGGGCGGAGGTCAGCCCCAGCATTTT.

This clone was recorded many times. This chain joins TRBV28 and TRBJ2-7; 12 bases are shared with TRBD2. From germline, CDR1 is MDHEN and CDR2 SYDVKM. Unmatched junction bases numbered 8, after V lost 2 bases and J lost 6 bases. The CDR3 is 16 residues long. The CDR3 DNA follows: TGTGCCAGCAGTTTAATCCCGGGACTAGCGGGCCGCGAGCAGTACTTC. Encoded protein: CASSLIPGLAGREQYF. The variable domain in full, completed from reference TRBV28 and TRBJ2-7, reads DVKVTQSSRYLVKRTGEKVFLECVQDMDHENMFWYRQDPGLGLRLIYFSYDVKMKEKGDIPEGYSVSREKKERFSLILESASTNQTSMYLCASSLIPGLAGREQYFGPGTRLTVT.

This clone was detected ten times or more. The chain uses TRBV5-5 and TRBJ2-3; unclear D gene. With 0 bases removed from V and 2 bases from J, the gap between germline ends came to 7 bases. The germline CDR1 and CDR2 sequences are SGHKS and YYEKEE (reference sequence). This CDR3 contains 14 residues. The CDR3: CASSLGQNTDTQYF. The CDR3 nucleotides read TGTGCCAGCAGCTTGGGGCAGAACACAGATACGCAGTATTTT.

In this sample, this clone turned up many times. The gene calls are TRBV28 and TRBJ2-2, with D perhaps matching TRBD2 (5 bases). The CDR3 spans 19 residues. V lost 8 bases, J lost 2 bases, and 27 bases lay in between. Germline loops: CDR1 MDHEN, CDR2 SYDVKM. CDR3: CASFYNGRVGDLNTGELFF. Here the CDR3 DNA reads TGTGCCAGCTTTTATAACGGGCGGGTGGGAGACCTTAACACCGGGGAGCTGTTTTTT.

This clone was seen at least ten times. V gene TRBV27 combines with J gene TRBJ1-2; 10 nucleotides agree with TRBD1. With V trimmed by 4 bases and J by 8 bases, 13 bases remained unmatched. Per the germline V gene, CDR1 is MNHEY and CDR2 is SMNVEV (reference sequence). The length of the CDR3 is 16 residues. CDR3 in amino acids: CASSYKMTGGASGYTF. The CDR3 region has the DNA TGTGCCAGCAGTTACAAGATGACAGGGGGCGCGTCGGGCTACACCTTC.

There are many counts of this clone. The CDR3 DNA follows: TGTGCCTGGAGTGTACCGGGGTTGGTGAATCAGCCCCAGCATTTT. Its protein product is CAWSVPGLVNQPQHF. V is TRBV30 and J is TRBJ1-5; D call uncertain. From germline, CDR1 is GTSNPN and CDR2 SVGIG (reference sequence). The CDR3 consists of 15 residues. Deletions cut 0 bases from V and 4 bases from J, with 13 bases between. The whole variable domain, remainder taken from reference TRBV30 and TRBJ1-5, is SQTIHQWPATLVQPVGSPLSLECTVEGTSNPNLYWYRQAAGRGLQLLFYSVGIGQISSEVPQNLSASRPQDRQFILSSKKLLLSDSGFYLCAWSVPGLVNQPQHFGDGTRLSIL.

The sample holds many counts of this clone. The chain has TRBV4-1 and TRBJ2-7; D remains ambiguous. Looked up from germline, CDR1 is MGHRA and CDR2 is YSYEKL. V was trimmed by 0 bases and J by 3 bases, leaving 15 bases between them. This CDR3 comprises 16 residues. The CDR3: CASSQERRGSSYEQYF. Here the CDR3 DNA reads TGCGCCAGCAGCCAAGAAAGGCGCGGTAGCAGCTACGAGCAGTACTTC.

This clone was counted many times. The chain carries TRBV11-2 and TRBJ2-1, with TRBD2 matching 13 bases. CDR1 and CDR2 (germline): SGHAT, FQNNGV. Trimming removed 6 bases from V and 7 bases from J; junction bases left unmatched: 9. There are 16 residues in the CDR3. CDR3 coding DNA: TGTGCCAGCAGACGCGGACTAGCGGGAGCATTAAATGAGCAGTTCTTC. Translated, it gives CASRRGLAGALNEQFF. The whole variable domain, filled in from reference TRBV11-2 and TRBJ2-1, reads EAGVAQSPRYKIIEKRQSVAFWCNPISGHATLYWYQQILGQGPKLLIQFQNNGVVDDSQLPKDRFSAERLKGVDSTLKIQPAKLEDSAVYLCASRRGLAGALNEQFFGPGTRLTVL.

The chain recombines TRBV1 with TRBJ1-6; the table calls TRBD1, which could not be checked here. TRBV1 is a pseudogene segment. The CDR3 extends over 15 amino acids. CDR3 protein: CTSSQEAGQNSPLHF. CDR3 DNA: TGCACCAGCAGCCAAGAGGCAGGTCAGAATTCACCCCTCCACTTT.

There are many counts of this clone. CDR3 residues: CASSPRTGAAYGYTF. The CDR3 bases are TGTGCCAGCAGCCCCCGGACAGGAGCTGCCTATGGCTACACCTTC. V and J are TRBV28 and TRBJ1-2; 7 bases fit TRBD1. Germline CDR1 and CDR2: MDHEN and SYDVKM. Trimming took 6 bases from V and 4 from J; bases not matched to a gene: 11. The CDR3 contains 15 residues.

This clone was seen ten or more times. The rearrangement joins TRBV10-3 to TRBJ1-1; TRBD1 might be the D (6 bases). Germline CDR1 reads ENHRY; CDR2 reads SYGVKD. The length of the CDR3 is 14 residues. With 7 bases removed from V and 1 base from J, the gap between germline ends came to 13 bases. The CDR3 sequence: CAIKQGRGNTEAFF. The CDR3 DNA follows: TGTGCCATCAAACAGGGAAGGGGGAACACTGAAGCTTTCTTT.

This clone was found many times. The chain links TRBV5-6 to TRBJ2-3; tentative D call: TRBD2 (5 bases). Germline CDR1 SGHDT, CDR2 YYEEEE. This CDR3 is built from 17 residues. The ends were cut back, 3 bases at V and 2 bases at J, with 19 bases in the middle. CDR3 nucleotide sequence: TGTGCCAGCAGCTCCGCCGGGCCTCGACTATTCACAGATACGCAGTATTTT. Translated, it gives CASSSAGPRLFTDTQYF. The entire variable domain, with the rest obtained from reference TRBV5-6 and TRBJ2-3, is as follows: DAGVTQSPTHLIKTRGQQVTLRCSPKSGHDTVSWYQQALGQGPQFIFQYYEEEERQRGNFPDRFSGHQFPNYSSELNVNALLLGDSALYLCASSSAGPRLFTDTQYFGPGTRLTVL.

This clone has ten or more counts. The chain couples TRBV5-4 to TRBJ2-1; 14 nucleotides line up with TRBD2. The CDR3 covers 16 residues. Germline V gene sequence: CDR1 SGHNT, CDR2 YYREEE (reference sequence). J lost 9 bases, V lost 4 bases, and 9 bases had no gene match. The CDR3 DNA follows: TGTGCCAGCAGCCCAGCCGGGACTAGCGGGAGTGGTGAGCAGTTCTTC. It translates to CASSPAGTSGSGEQFF.

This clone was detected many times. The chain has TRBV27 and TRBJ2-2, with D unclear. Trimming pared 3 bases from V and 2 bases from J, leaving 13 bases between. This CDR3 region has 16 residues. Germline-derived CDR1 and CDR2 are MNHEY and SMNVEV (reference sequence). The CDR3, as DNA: TGTGCCAGCAGTTTGGATCAGGATCCCAACACCGGGGAGCTGTTTTTT. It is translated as CASSLDQDPNTGELFF.

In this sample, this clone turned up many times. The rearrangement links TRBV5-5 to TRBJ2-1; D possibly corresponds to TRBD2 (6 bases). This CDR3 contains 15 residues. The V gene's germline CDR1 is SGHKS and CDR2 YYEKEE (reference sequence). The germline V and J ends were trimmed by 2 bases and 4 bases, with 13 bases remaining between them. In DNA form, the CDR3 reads TGTGCCAGCAGCTTCGGAGGGGTAGGGTACAATGAGCAGTTCTTC. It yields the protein CASSFGGVGYNEQFF. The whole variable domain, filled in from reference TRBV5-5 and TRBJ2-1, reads DAGVTQSPTHLIKTRGQQVTLRCSPISGHKSVSWYQQVLGQGPQFIFQYYEKEERGRGNFPDRFSARQFPNYSSELNVNALLLGDSALYLCASSFGGVGYNEQFFGPGTRLTVL.

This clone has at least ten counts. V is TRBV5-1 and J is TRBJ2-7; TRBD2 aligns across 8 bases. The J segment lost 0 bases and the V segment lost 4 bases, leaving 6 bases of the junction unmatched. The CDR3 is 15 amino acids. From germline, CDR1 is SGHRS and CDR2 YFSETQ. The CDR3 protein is CASSRTSGSSYEQYF. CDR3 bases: TGCGCCAGCAGCCGAACTAGCGGTAGCTCCTACGAGCAGTACTTC.

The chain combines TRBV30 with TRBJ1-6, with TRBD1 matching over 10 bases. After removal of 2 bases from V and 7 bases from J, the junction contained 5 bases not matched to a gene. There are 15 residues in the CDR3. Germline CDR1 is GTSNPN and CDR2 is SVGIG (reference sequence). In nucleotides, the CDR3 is TGTGCCTGGAGTCCCGGACAGGGGGGGAATTCACCCCTCCACTTT. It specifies CAWSPGQGGNSPLHF.

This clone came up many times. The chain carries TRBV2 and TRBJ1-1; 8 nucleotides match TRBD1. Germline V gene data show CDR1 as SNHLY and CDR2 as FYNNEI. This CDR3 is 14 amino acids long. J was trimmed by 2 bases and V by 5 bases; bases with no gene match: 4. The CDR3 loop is CASSLRGRNTEAFF. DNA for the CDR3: TGTGCCAGCAGTCTCAGGGGGCGCAACACTGAAGCTTTCTTT.

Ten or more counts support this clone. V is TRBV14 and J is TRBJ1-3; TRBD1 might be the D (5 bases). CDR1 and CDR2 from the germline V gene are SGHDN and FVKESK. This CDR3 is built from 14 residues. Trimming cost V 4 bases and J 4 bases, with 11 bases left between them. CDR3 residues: CASSRVRGGNTIYF. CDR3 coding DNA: TGTGCCAGCAGCCGGGTGCGGGGCGGAAACACCATATATTTT.

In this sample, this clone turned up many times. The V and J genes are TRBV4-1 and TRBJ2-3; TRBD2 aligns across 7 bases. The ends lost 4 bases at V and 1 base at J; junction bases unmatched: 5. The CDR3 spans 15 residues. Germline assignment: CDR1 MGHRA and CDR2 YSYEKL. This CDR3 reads CASSLLLAGTDTQYF. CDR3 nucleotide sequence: TGCGCCAGCAGCCTTCTCCTAGCGGGCACAGATACGCAGTATTTT.